The source of this T cell receptor (beta chain) is a study of read filtering for tumor transcriptome and immune sequencing. Study-wide background: RNA-seq yielded only about 75 to 1,300 TCR reads, IR-seq about 4 to 10.27 million.

The CDR3 contains 14 residues. V shed 7 bases, J shed 1 base, and the junction held 9 bases outside the gene matches. The germline CDR1 and CDR2 sequences are SQVTM and ANQGSEA. The library was built from around 400 ng RNA with molecular barcoded adaptors for alpha/delta and beta/gamma chains. TCRdb reprocessed the reads with MiXCR, giving one entry per CDR3 protein. This repertoire shows around 40,000 distinct CDR3 sequences, approximately 13% found once; its top ten account for about 25%. In this sample, this clonotype turned up many times. This chain links TRBV29-1 with TRBJ1-1; 7 bases match TRBD1. This receptor was obtained from a donor at least 40 years old with multiple myeloma. Sequenced material: a population of CD138-negative cells sorted from bone marrow. CDR3 DNA sequence: TGCAGCGCCCTTGACAGGGCTGGGAACACTGAAGCTTTCTTT. Protein product: CSALDRAGNTEAFF.